This TCR beta chain derives from a study of blood T cell repertoires in COVID-19 (dated by TCRdb to the early 2020s). Regarding the study in general: Collaborator samples came from the United States, Italy and Spain and covered acute and convalescent phases of COVID-19. The dataset comprised deeply sampled blood TCRbeta repertoires from subjects exposed to, actively infected with, or recovered from COVID-19. Where available, HLA class I and class II types were obtained from metadata supplied by the sample provider rather than from assay-based typing. Samples came from the ongoing ImmuneRACE study (first 160 participants) plus 1,254 subjects from 6 global collaborators. The material from the prospective study consisted of cDNA or gDNA derived from T cells, B-cell-depleted T cells, or PBMCs. The repertoires were made available in a free public database intended to serve as a resource for research on the immune response to SARS-CoV-2. The sample metadata nearly always contained a de-identified subject ID, COVID-19 status, age in years and sex. Summary of the overall study and its limitations: The quantity of clinical and demographic metadata differed by source and by participant and was supplied without curation.

From cysteine to phenylalanine, the CDR3 is 17 amino acids long. Only the CDR3 DNA stays, 51 bases, in frame from base 1. TCRbeta CDR3 regions were amplified from genomic DNA by means of the immunoSEQ Assay, a bias-controlled multiplex PCR. The study's processing was this. The number of nucleated cells in each sample was estimated by amplification of reference gene primers within the assay. To quantify the absolute abundance of each unique TCRbeta CDR3 rearrangement, sequence reads were collapsed and filtered. For each sample, productive Simpson clonality was calculated as the square root of Simpson's diversity index over productive rearrangements. TCRdb carries this immuneACCESS record with in-frame sequences only. Its versions omit some clonotypes, under half of them owing to an unresolved V gene in the studies checked, with the rest unexplained. D and trimming were read from the DNA, whereas the V and J calls and clone size are those reported in that table. The sample table lists about 260,000 clones, 65% to 90% of them with a count of one. Roughly 1.9% of the sample rests with the top ten.

For this clone: What this receptor recognizes is not known. No base-level quality is on record; no much larger clone is a single base apart.

Each collaborating institution followed its own protocols to collect whole blood in K2EDTA tubes. For TCRbeta analysis, collaborator samples were shipped as frozen whole blood, as isolated PBMCs, or as DNA extracted from either sample type. This receptor was taken from a man in his thirties or forties with active or convalescent COVID-19. The sequence is built from TRBV21-1 and TRBJ1-4. TRBV21-1 is noted as a pseudogene. The specimen sequenced was peripheral blood. The nucleotide sequence reads as follows: TGTGCCAGCAGCAAAGCACTGATGCGGGGTCCGAATGAAAAACTGTTTTTT. Translated, it reads CASSKALMRGPNEKLFF.